This T cell receptor beta chain was sequenced for a study of blood T cell repertoires in COVID-19. Study-wide background: Sites across the United States, Italy and Spain contributed samples from acute and convalescent COVID-19.

Profiling relied on immunoSEQ multiplex PCR, and the TCRdb table lists in-frame clones only, not all of them. There are some 370,000 clones in the sample; roughly 90% occur only once, and 6% to 7.5% lies in the top ten. Germline trimming cut 6 bases from V and 2 bases from J; bases unmatched to any gene: 10. The germline gives CDR1 MGHRA, CDR2 YSYEKL. The CDR3 length is 16 residues. Specimen: peripheral blood. This sequence originates from a man aged 18 to 30 with active or convalescent COVID-19. V usage is TRBV4-1 and J usage is TRBJ1-1; 9 nucleotides align to TRBD1. CDR3: CASRPGTGRDNTEAFF. The DNA of the CDR3 is TGCGCCAGCAGGCCTGGGACAGGGAGGGATAACACTGAAGCTTTCTTT.